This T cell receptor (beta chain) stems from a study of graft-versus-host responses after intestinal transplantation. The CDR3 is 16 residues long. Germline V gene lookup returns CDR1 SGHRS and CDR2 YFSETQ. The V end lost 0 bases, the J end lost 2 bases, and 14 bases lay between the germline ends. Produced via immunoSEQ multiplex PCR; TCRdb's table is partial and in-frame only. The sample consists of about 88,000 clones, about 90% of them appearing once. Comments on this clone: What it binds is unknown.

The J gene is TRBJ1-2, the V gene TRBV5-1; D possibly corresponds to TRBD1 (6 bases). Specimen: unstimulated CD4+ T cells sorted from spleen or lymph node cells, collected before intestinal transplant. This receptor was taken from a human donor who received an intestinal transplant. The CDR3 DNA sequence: TGCGCCAGCAGCTTGGGGACAGCCGCCCTAAACTATGGCTACACCTTC. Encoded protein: CASSLGTAALNYGYTF.